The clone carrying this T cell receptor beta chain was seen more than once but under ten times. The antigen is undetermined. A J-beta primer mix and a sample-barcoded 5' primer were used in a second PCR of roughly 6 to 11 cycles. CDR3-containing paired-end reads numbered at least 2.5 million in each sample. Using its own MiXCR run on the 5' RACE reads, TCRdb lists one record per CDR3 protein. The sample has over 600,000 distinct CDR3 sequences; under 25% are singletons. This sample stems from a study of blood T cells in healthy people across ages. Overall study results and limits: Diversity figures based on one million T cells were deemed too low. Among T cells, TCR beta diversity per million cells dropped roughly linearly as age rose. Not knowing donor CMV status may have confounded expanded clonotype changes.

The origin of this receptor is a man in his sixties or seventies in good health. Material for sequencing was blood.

CDR3 nucleotides: TGCGCCAGAAGGGGTAACTACGAGCAGTACTTC. It specifies CARRGNYEQYF. The chain links TRBV5-1 to TRBJ2-7; the D gene is possibly TRBD1 (5 bases). With 8 bases removed from V and 3 bases from J, the gap between germline ends came to 9 bases. Germline values: CDR1 SGHRS, CDR2 YFSETQ. This CDR3 spans 11 amino acids.